This record covers a single TCR beta chain. What it binds is not known. People who had autoimmune disease history or systemic immunosuppression were excluded. Trimming cost V 0 bases and J 5 bases, with 10 bases left between them. Germline V gives CDR1 KGHSH, CDR2 LQKENI. The CDR3 runs to 14 residues. The record originates from a study of OX40 agonist ivuxolimab in advanced cancers. Study in general: As their treatment, patients were administered ivuxolimab, an agonistic anti-OX40 (CD134) antibody. Study results and limitations: Compared with others, partial responders at 0.1-3.0 mg/kg displayed clonal expansion among the lowest. Among the nonresponders, some also had low normalized T-cell clonal expansion.

Produced via immunoSEQ multiplex PCR; TCRdb's table is partial and in-frame only. Counted here are roughly 90,000 clones, 85% to 90% occurring once; the ten biggest clones make up 0.7% to 0.9%. This receptor was identified in an adult with an advanced solid tumor such as melanoma, head and neck, liver or kidney cancer. The material was CD4+ or CD8+ T cells sorted from blood, obtained in a trial of the OX40 agonist ivuxolimab. V usage is TRBV18 and J usage is TRBJ1-1; D is undetermined. The CDR3 DNA follows: TGTGCCAGCTCACCACCGAATGGAGGGACTGAAGCTTTCTTT. Its translation: CASSPPNGGTEAFF.